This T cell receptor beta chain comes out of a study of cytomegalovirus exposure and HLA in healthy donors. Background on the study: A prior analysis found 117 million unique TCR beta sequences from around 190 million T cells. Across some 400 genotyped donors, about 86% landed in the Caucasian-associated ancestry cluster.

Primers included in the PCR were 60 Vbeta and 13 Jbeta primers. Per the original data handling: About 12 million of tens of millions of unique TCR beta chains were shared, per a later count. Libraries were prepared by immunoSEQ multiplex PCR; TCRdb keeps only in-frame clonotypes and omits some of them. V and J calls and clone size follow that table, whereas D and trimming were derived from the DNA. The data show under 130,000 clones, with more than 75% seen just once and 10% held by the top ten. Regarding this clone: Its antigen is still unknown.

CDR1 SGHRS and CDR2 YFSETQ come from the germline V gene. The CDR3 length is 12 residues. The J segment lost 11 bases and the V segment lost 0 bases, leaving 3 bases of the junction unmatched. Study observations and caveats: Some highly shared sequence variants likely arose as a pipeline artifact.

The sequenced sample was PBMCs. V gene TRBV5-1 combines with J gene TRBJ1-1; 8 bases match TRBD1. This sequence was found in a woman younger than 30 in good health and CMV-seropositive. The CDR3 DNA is TGCGCCAGCAGCTTGGAGGACAGGGTGGCTTTCTTT. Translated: CASSLEDRVAFF.